This T cell receptor beta chain was profiled in a study of T cell responses to AZD1222 COVID-19 vaccine. Second-dose schedules of about 4 or about 12 weeks were combined. The CDR3 has 13 residues. The V gene's germline CDR1 is MDHEN and CDR2 SYDVKM. Trimming took 5 bases from V and 4 from J, leaving 9 bases between them. Measured with immunoSEQ multiplex PCR; TCRdb has only the in-frame clones, and not every one. Among 85,000 to 100,000 clones listed, roughly 92% were seen once. The sequence was collected from an adult who received the AZD1222 COVID-19 vaccine. Specimen: peripheral blood, collected 28 days after the second AZD1222 dose. The chain combines TRBV28 with TRBJ1-5; D call uncertain. CDR3 loop: CASSPPANQPQHF. The CDR3 bases are TGTGCCAGCAGTCCCCCCGCAAATCAGCCCCAGCATTTT.